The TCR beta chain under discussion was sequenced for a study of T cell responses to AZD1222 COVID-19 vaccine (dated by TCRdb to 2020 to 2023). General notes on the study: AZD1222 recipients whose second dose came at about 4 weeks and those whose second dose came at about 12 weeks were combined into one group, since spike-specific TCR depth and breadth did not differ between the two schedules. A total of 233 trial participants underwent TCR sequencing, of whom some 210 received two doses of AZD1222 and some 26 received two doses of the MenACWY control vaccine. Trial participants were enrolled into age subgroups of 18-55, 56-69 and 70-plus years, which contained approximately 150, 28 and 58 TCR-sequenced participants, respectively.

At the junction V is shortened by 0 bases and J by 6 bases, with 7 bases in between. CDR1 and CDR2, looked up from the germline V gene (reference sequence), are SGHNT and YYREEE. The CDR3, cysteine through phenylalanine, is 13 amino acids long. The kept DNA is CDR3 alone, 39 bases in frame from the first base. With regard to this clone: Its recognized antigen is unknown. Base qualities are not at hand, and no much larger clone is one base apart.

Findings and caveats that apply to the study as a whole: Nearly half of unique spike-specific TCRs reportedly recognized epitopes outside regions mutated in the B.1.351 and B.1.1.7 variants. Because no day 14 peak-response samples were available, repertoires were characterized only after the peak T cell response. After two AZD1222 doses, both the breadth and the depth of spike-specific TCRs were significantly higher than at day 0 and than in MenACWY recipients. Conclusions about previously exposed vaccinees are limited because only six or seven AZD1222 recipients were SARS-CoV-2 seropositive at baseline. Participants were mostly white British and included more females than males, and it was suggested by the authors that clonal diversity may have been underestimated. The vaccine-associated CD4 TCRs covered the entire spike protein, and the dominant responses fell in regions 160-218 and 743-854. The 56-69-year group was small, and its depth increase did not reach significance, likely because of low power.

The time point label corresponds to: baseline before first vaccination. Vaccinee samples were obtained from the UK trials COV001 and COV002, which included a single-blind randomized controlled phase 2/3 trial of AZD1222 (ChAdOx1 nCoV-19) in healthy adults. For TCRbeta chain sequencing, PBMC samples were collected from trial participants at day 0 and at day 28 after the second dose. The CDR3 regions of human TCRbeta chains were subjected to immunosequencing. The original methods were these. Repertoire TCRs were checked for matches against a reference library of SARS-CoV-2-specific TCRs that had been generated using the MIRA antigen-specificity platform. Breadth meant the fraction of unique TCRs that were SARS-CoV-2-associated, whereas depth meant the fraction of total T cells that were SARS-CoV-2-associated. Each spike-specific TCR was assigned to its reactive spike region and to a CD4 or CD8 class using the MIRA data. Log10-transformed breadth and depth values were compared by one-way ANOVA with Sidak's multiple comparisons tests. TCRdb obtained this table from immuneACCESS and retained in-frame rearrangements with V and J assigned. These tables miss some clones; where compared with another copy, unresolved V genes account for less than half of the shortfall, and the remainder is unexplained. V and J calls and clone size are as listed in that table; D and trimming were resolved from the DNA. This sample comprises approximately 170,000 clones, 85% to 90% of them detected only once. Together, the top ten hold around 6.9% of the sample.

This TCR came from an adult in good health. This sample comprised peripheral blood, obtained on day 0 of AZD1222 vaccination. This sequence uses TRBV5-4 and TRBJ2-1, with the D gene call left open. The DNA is TGTGCCAGCAGCTTGGACAGTAGCAATGAGCAGTTCTTC. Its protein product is CASSLDSSNEQFF. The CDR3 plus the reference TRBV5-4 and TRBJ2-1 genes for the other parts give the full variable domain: ETGVTQSPTHLIKTRGQQVTLRCSSQSGHNTVSWYQQALGQGPQFIFQYYREEENGRGNFPPRFSGLQFPNYSSELNVNALELDDSALYLCASSLDSSNEQFFGPGTRLTVL.